Presented here are 30 T cell receptor beta chains from one specimen sequenced in a study of tumor-infiltrating lymphocytes in primary liver carcinoma. RNA and DNA were co-extracted from about 19-30 mg of unsorted bulk tissue. The researchers produced TCR beta cDNA from 500 to 550 ng total RNA with a constant-region primer. Libraries of TCR beta came from three nested multiplex PCR rounds with slightly modified ARM-PCR. Amplification in the first two PCR rounds was performed using TRBV1-TRBV30 forward primers and a C-beta reverse primer for around 11 cycles each. MiXCR, run by TCRdb on the multiplex PCR reads, gives a single entry per CDR3 protein. The repertoire holds 50,000 to 60,000 distinct CDR3 sequences, with 65% to 85% as singletons. Source material: liver tumor tissue from sampling region 5. Subset of the sample: tumor region T5, tumor centre. The receptors come from a man aged 35 to 55 with primary liver carcinoma and hepatitis B virus infection.

A word on this clonotype: One end of the junction varies from germline; a read error may be responsible. V usage is TRBV11-1 and J usage is TRBJ2-4, with 7 bases that match TRBD2. Germline V gives CDR1 SGHAT, CDR2 FQDESV (reference sequence). This CDR3 contains 17 residues. CDR3 bases: TGCGTCAGCAGCTTTCCCGGTACAAGCGGGACCAAAAACATTCAGTACTTC. It is translated as CVSSFPGTSGTKNIQYF.

On this clonotype: One junction end does not reproduce the germline sequence, and a read error may be involved. The chain employs TRBV12-3 or TRBV12-4 and TRBJ1-1, with D unclear. The CDR3 has 16 amino acids. CDR3 residues: CASSCTVPSMNTEAFF. CDR3 sequence (DNA): TGTGCCAGCAGCTGTACGGTACCTTCGATGAACACTGAAGCCTTCTTT.

This clonotype was recorded many times. V usage is TRBV30 and J usage is TRBJ1-2; D remains ambiguous. In germline, CDR1 is GTSNPN, CDR2 SVGIG (reference sequence). V was pared by 5 bases and J by 0 bases, with 13 bases between. The CDR3 is 14 amino acids. The CDR3 bases are TGTGCCTGGGGAACCGGGTCTACTAACTATGGCTACACCTTC. This sequence encodes CAWGTGSTNYGYTF. The entire variable domain, with the rest obtained from reference TRBV30 and TRBJ1-2, is as follows: SQTIHQWPATLVQPVGSPLSLECTVEGTSNPNLYWYRQAAGRGLQLLFYSVGIGQISSEVPQNLSASRPQDRQFILSSKKLLLSDSGFYLCAWGTGSTNYGYTFGSGTRLTVV.

The chain has TRBV29-1 and TRBJ2-1; D gene uncertain. Germline V gives CDR1 SQVTM, CDR2 ANQGSEA. V shed 6 bases and J shed 8 bases, with 23 bases lying between them. The CDR3 loop spans 15 amino acids. CDR3 residues: CSVTLMAVSYYEQFF. The CDR3 DNA is TGCAGCGTGACTTTGATGGCGGTGAGTTACTATGAGCAGTTCTTC.

This clonotype was recorded once. The rearrangement links TRBV11-3 to TRBJ2-7, with D possibly being TRBD1 (6 bases). Germline values: CDR1 SGHNT, CDR2 YENEEA. The length of the CDR3 is 13 residues. V lost 6 bases and J 6 bases, leaving 15 bases between the germline ends. The CDR3 protein is CASSVGQPCEQYF. DNA of the CDR3: TGTGCCAGCAGTGTAGGACAGCCCTGCGAGCAGTACTTC.

The chain is built from TRBV19 and TRBJ1-1; no clear D. The CDR3 runs to 15 residues. V was clipped by 9 bases and J by 6 bases, with 23 bases between them. Per germline, CDR1 LNHDA and CDR2 SQIVND (reference sequence). CDR3 bases: TGTGCCAGCTGCCTCATGTCACCCTGCGACTCTGAAGCTTTCTTT. Protein: CASCLMSPCDSEAFF.

The chain recombines TRBV11-2 with TRBJ2-6; 8 positions match TRBD1. Per germline, CDR1 SGHAT and CDR2 FQNNGV. The CDR3 is 21 residues long. The junction had 20 bases not matched to a gene; V was cut back by 7 bases and J by 0 bases. CDR3 nucleotides: TGTGCCAGCAACATGGGTGGAGACAGGGGCATTCCCCTCTCTGGGGCCAACGTCCTGACTTTC. Translating gives CASNMGGDRGIPLSGANVLTF.

About this clonotype itself: One end of the junction does not line up with germline, which may come from a read error. The J gene is TRBJ1-5, the V gene TRBV6-6; TRBD1 matches 10 bases. The CDR3 has 15 residues. Germline V CDR1 and CDR2: MNHNY, SVGAGI (reference sequence). CDR3 nucleotide sequence: TGTGCCAGCTGTTACGGACAGGGGGACAGTCAGCCCCAACATTTT. Amino acids: CASCYGQGDSQPQHF.

This sequence joins TRBV11-1 and TRBJ2-4; unclear D gene. The CDR3 consists of 14 residues. Germline V CDR1 and CDR2: SGHAT, FQDESV (reference sequence). V dropped 5 bases and J dropped 0 bases, with 8 bases sitting between them. CDR3 coding DNA: TGTGCCAGCAGCCCCCCCCTAGCCAAAAACATTCAGTACTTC. Residues: CASSPPLAKNIQYF.

Details on this clonotype: At one end the junction does not follow the germline gene, possibly because of a read error. This chain joins TRBV4-1 and TRBJ2-7; possible D gene TRBD2, 5 bases. Germline CDR1 reads MGHRA; CDR2 reads YSYEKL. The CDR3 is made up of 16 amino acids. The DNA of the CDR3 is TGCGCTAGCAGCCGAGTAGGTCCGAGCGGAGACTACGAGCAGTACTTC. Encoded protein: CASSRVGPSGDYEQYF.

The chain employs TRBV4-1 and TRBJ2-1; perhaps TRBD2 as D (6 bases). Germline CDR1 MGHRA, CDR2 YSYEKL. The CDR3 contains 15 residues. The ends were cut back, 4 bases at V and 15 bases at J, with 25 bases in the middle. CDR3 nucleotide sequence: TGCGCCAGCAGCCCGAATACGGGGGTGGGAAATGAACGGTTCTTC. Translated, it gives CASSPNTGVGNERFF.

The sample holds many counts of this clonotype. The CDR3 region is CASSVVVSDTQYF. CDR3 DNA: TGTGCCAGCAGCGTAGTAGTTTCAGATACGCAGTATTTT. This chain connects TRBV9 to TRBJ2-3; D gene ambiguous. CDR3 length: 13 amino acids. With 0 bases removed from V and 4 bases from J, the gap between germline ends came to 6 bases. Germline loops: CDR1 SGDLS, CDR2 YYNGEE.

This clonotype came up once. A read error may account for a junction end that differs from germline. J is TRBJ2-5 and V is TRBV29-1, with 9 bases fitting TRBD1. Germline V gene sequence: CDR1 SQVTM, CDR2 ANQGSEA. The CDR3 is 15 residues long. The CDR3 loop reads CGVEADRGRVETQYF. The CDR3 DNA sequence: TGCGGCGTTGAAGCGGACAGGGGACGAGTAGAGACCCAGTACTTC.

With respect to this clonotype: Relative to the germline gene, one junction end is altered; a read error may explain this. The V and J genes are TRBV11-1 and TRBJ2-4; TRBD2 aligns across 13 bases. Germline V CDR1 and CDR2: SGHAT, FQDESV (reference sequence). CDR3 length equals 17 residues. As DNA, the CDR3 is TGTGCCAGCAACTTACCTGGGACTAGCGGGACCAAAAACATTCATTACTTC. As protein: CASNLPGTSGTKNIHYF.

Of note for this clonotype: The junction does not match germline at one end; this may be a read error. The rearrangement joins TRBV4-3 to TRBJ2-4; 8 bases align to TRBD2. The length of the CDR3 is 20 residues. The germline gives CDR1 LGHNA, CDR2 YSLEER. CDR3 DNA: TGCGCCAGCAGTCAAGATCTAAACCTCTTCGGGAGGGAGGCGATAAACATTCAGTACTTC. Translated: CASSQDLNLFGREAINIQYF.

CDR3 sequence (DNA): TGTGCCAGCAGTTACGTTAGGGGATATGAGCAGTACTTC. Residues: CASSYVRGYEQYF. The genes are TRBV6-2 or TRBV6-3 and TRBJ2-7; D may be TRBD1 (5 bases). Germline V CDR1 and CDR2: MNHEY, SVGEGT. V lost 2 bases to trimming and J lost 7 bases, with 12 bases between them. This CDR3 has 13 amino acids.

As concerns this clonotype: A read error may account for a junction end that differs from germline. This chain uses TRBV6-1 with TRBJ1-5; D is uncertain. The germline V gene has CDR1 MNHNS and CDR2 SASEGT. The CDR3 contains 13 residues. The CDR3 loop reads CASSRAGNQPQHF. The CDR3 DNA reads TGTGCCAGCAGTCGGGCAGGCAATCAACCCCAGCATTTT.

A note on this clonotype: At one of its ends the junction is not consistent with the germline gene, which may arise from a read error. The chain uses TRBV7-9 and TRBJ2-7; 7 bases line up with TRBD2. The length of the CDR3 is 14 residues. Per the germline V gene, CDR1 is SEHNR and CDR2 is FQNEAQ (reference sequence). This CDR3 is CVSSLGAGVHEQYF. The CDR3 coding sequence is TGTGTCAGCAGCTTAGGTGCGGGAGTGCACGAGCAGTACTTC. Filled out from reference TRBV7-9 and TRBJ2-7, the complete variable domain reads DTGVSQNPRHKITKRGQNVTFRCDPISEHNRLYWYRQTLGQGPEFLTYFQNEAQLEKSRLLSDRFSAERPKGSFSTLEIQRTEQGDSAMYLCVSSLGAGVHEQYFGPGTRLTVT.

Remarks on this clonotype: The junction departs from the called germline gene at one end, perhaps through a read error. V and J are TRBV29-1 and TRBJ2-5; TRBD1 aligns across 11 bases. The CDR3 has 15 residues. The germline V gene encodes CDR1 SQVTM and CDR2 ANQGSEA. The CDR3 bases are TGCAGCGTTGAAGCGGACAGGGGGCGAGCAGTTACCCAATACTTC. Amino acids: CSVEADRGRAVTQYF.

As concerns this clonotype: Relative to the germline gene, one junction end is altered; a read error may explain this. V usage is TRBV5-1 and J usage is TRBJ1-1; D ambiguous. The CDR3 has 11 residues. The germline CDR1 and CDR2 sequences are SGHRS and YFSETQ. CDR3 in DNA: TGCGCCAGCAGCTGCGAAACTGAAGTTTTCTTT. This encodes CASSCETEVFF.

In regard to this clonotype: At one boundary the junction diverges from the germline segment, which might be a read error. The J gene is TRBJ2-7, the V gene TRBV5-1; 7 bases align to TRBD1. CDR3 length: 14 amino acids. Germline values: CDR1 SGHRS, CDR2 YFSETQ. CDR3 protein: CANSQGQWHDEQCF. Here the CDR3 DNA reads TGCGCCAACAGCCAGGGACAGTGGCATGACGAGCAGTGCTTC.

About this clonotype itself: A read error may account for a junction end that differs from germline. V and J are TRBV12-3 or TRBV12-4 and TRBJ2-5; the D gene is possibly TRBD1 (6 bases). The CDR3 totals 13 residues. CDR3 nucleotides: TGTGCCAGTAGTTCCTTAGACAGGGAGACCCAGTACTTC. Its protein is CASSSLDRETQYF.

This clonotype was seen only once. One end of the junction is discordant with germline, which a read error may explain. This chain connects TRBV29-1 to TRBJ2-3; D may be TRBD2 (6 bases). This CDR3 spans 15 amino acids. The V gene's germline CDR1 is SQVTM and CDR2 ANQGSEA. The CDR3, as DNA: TGCAGTGTTGAGGGCGGGGCCTACATCACAGATACGCAGTATTTT. Translation gives CSVEGGAYITDTQYF.

Concerning this clonotype itself: This CDR3 is missing its conserved last phenylalanine or tryptophan, likely due to a read error. The CDR3 bases are TGCGCCAGCAGCACCCGGACAGGAGTCGAGACACAGTACCTC. It translates to CASSTRTGVETQYL. V usage is TRBV4-1 and J usage is TRBJ2-5; 7 bases line up with TRBD1. The CDR3 consists of 14 residues. CDR1 is MGHRA and CDR2 is YSYEKL in the germline V gene.

The count of this clonotype is one. A junction boundary mismatches the germline segment, possibly from a read error. The chain couples TRBV5-4 to TRBJ2-7, with D possibly matching TRBD2 (6 bases). The CDR3 length is 15 residues. Germline V gene sequence: CDR1 SGHNT, CDR2 YYREEE (reference sequence). The CDR3 protein is CASSSTGEDLYEQYF. In DNA form, the CDR3 reads TGTGCCAGCAGCTCGACGGGAGAGGATCTCTACGAACAGTACTTC.

This clonotype was detected once. No conserved phenylalanine or tryptophan ends this CDR3, so it is likely a read error. It is unclear where the CDR3 begins or ends on the DNA, so no DNA is shown, and the CDR3 is as TCRdb lists it. The chain is built from TRBV11-1 and TRBJ2-6. The CDR3 extends over 16 residues, inclusive of both ends. The germline V gene has CDR1 SGHAT and CDR2 FQDESV (reference sequence). The CDR3 spells CASSHPRPSGANVLNL.

On this clonotype: The junction shows a germline mismatch at one end, possibly a read error. This chain joins TRBV11-1 and TRBJ1-2, with D perhaps matching TRBD1 (5 bases). The CDR3 length is 17 residues. The germline V gene has CDR1 SGHAT and CDR2 FQDESV (reference sequence). CDR3 residues: CAISRTVTVIANYGYTF. In DNA form, the CDR3 reads TGTGCCATCAGCCGGACCGTGACAGTAATAGCTAACTATGGCTACACCTTC.

On this clonotype: Compared with germline, one end of the junction differs, possibly owing to a read error. The CDR3 is CACGLDRDTETFF. For the CDR3, the DNA is TGTGCTTGTGGTTTGGACAGGGACACTGAAACTTTCTTT. The chain joins TRBV12-5 to TRBJ1-1; the match to TRBD1 covers 8 bases. CDR1 is LGHNT, CDR2 FRNRAP, per germline. This CDR3 has 13 residues.

A single count supports this clonotype. The chain carries TRBV6-5 and TRBJ2-5; D gene uncertain. This CDR3 contains 12 residues. V lost 7 bases and J lost 5, with 11 bases in between. Germline values: CDR1 MNHEY, CDR2 SVGAGI. In nucleotides, the CDR3 is TGTGCCAGCACCTCCCAAGGGGAGACCCAGTACTTC. It yields the protein CASTSQGETQYF.

Comments on this clonotype: The junction departs from germline at one end; a sequencing error may be responsible. The chain couples TRBV29-1 to TRBJ2-7, with D unclear. CDR1 and CDR2 from the germline V gene are SQVTM and ANQGSEA. There are 16 residues in the CDR3. This chain's CDR3 is CSAMTSGTGTPYEHYF. CDR3 DNA sequence: TGCAGCGCCATGACATCTGGTACCGGCACTCCTTACGAGCACTACTTC.